A selection of T cell receptor beta chains follows, all from one sample in a study of sequential checkpoint blockade in melanoma. The assay was immunoSEQ multiplex PCR, and TCRdb's table has in-frame clones only and misses some. The data contain under 12,000 clones, around four fifths of them singletons. The sample was CD8+ T cells sorted from blood (inferred from file names), taken from a patient given nivolumab and ipilimumab in sequence. The receptors shown here come from a human donor with melanoma. CDR3s include the opening cysteine and the closing phenylalanine or tryptophan. The D gene is left open where the match is weak. Clone size, where shown, is once, few, many, or a class for clones that have expanded.

V gene: TRBV6-4
clone size: medium-sized
J gene: TRBJ2-3
D gene: -
CDR3 protein: CASSDTNTDTQYF
CDR3 DNA: TGTGCCAGCAGTGACACTAACACAGATACGCAGTATTTT

V gene: TRBV9
clone size: -
J gene: TRBJ2-7
D gene: TRBD1
CDR3 protein: CASSVATGVVYEQYF
CDR3 DNA: TGTGCCAGCAGCGTAGCTACAGGGGTGGTCTACGAGCAGTACTTC

V gene: TRBV19
clone size: -
J gene: TRBJ1-1
D gene: TRBD1
CDR3 protein: CASGDRGGTEAFF
CDR3 DNA: TGTGCCAGCGGGGACAGGGGTGGCACTGAAGCTTTCTTT

V gene: TRBV2
clone size: -
J gene: TRBJ2-7
D gene: -
CDR3 protein: CASSEARSTYEQYF
CDR3 DNA: TGTGCCAGCAGTGAAGCCCGGTCCACCTACGAGCAGTACTTC

V gene: TRBV10-3
clone size: few
J gene: TRBJ1-1
D gene: TRBD1
CDR3 protein: CAISGRDRNTEAFF
CDR3 DNA: TGTGCCATCAGTGGCCGGGACAGGAACACTGAAGCTTTCTTT

V gene: TRBV27
clone size: -
J gene: TRBJ2-3
D gene: TRBD1
CDR3 protein: CASSPPGQGEDTQYF
CDR3 DNA: TGTGCCAGCAGCCCACCGGGACAGGGAGAAGATACGCAGTATTTT

V gene: TRBV5-1
clone size: -
J gene: TRBJ2-1
D gene: TRBD1
CDR3 protein: CASSLQGQGRINEQFF
CDR3 DNA: TGCGCCAGCAGCCTACAGGGACAGGGGCGGATCAATGAGCAGTTCTTC

V gene: TRBV6-1
clone size: -
J gene: TRBJ2-2
D gene: TRBD1
CDR3 protein: CASSEATGGTGELFF
CDR3 DNA: TGTGCCAGCAGTGAAGCTACAGGGGGCACCGGGGAGCTGTTTTTT

V gene: TRBV27
clone size: -
J gene: TRBJ2-7
D gene: TRBD1
CDR3 protein: CASGRGTGGYEQYF
CDR3 DNA: TGTGCCAGCGGGCGAGGAACAGGGGGGTACGAGCAGTACTTC

V gene: TRBV6-1
clone size: few
J gene: TRBJ1-2
D gene: -
CDR3 protein: CASSEPDRPSYGYTF
CDR3 DNA: TGTGCCAGCAGTGAGCCCGACAGACCTTCCTATGGCTACACCTTC

V gene: TRBV13
clone size: -
J gene: TRBJ2-2
D gene: -
CDR3 protein: CASSSDRSTGELFF
CDR3 DNA: TGTGCCAGCAGCTCCGACAGAAGCACCGGGGAGCTGTTTTTT